This is a list of T cell receptor beta chains from one sample in a study of blood T cell repertoires in COVID-19. Profiled with immunoSEQ multiplex PCR; TCRdb holds only in-frame clones, not every one. The repertoire holds more than 200,000 clones, with around 80% as singletons. Material: PBMCs or T cells enriched from blood (not recorded which). The origin of the receptors is a man aged 55 to 70 who had recovered from COVID-19. CDR3s include the opening cysteine and the closing phenylalanine or tryptophan. Each record gives: clone size, V gene, J gene, D gene, CDR3 DNA, CDR3 protein. D genes are given only for firm matches. For some rows the clone size is stated as once, few or many, or as a class when expanded; others skip it.

>once|TRBV30|TRBJ2-1|TRBD2
TGTGCCTGGAGTGTAGGACTAGCGGGGGTTCATGAGCAGTTCTTC
CAWSVGLAGVHEQFF
>NA|TRBV6-2/TRBV6-3|TRBJ2-3|NA
TGTGCCAGCAGCTTTCTCGATACGCAGTATTTT
CASSFLDTQYF
>once|TRBV13|TRBJ1-4|NA
TGTGCCAGCAGCGCCCTCGGGTCCTATAATGAAAAACTGTTTTTT
CASSALGSYNEKLFF
>NA|TRBV9|TRBJ1-2|NA
TGTGCCAGCAGCGTAGCTCCCAGCTATGGCTACACCTTC
CASSVAPSYGYTF
>once|TRBV18|TRBJ1-4|NA
TGTGCCAGCTCACCATTCGTTACTAATGAAAAACTGTTTTTT
CASSPFVTNEKLFF
>NA|TRBV12-5|TRBJ1-3|NA
TGTGCTAGTGGTCTACAGGTTTCTGGAAACACCATATATTTT
CASGLQVSGNTIYF
>NA|TRBV7-2|TRBJ2-3|TRBD1
TGTGCCAGCAGCTTAAGGGTCCAGGTGACAGGGGCGGTAGATACGCAGTATTTT
CASSLRVQVTGAVDTQYF
>NA|TRBV19|TRBJ1-1|TRBD1
TGTGCCAGTCAGGGGGCAGTGTGGACTGAAGCTTTCTTT
CASQGAVWTEAFF
>NA|TRBV5-1|TRBJ2-6|NA
TGCGCCAGCAGCCCATGGACAGCTGGGGCCAACGTCCTGACTTTC
CASSPWTAGANVLTF
>NA|TRBV5-4|TRBJ1-2|TRBD1
TGTGCCAGCAGCTTCCCGGGACAGGGGAGGGATGGCTACACCTTC
CASSFPGQGRDGYTF
>NA|TRBV19|TRBJ1-2|TRBD1
TGTGCCAGTAGTATTCTCGGGACAGTAAGCTATGGCTACACCTTC
CASSILGTVSYGYTF
>NA|TRBV5-5|TRBJ1-1|NA
TGTGCCAGCAGCTTGGGCGTCAACACTGAAGCTTTCTTT
CASSLGVNTEAFF
>NA|TRBV19|TRBJ1-2|NA
TGTGCCAGTAGTATTCTGGAGAACTATGGCTACACCTTC
CASSILENYGYTF
>NA|TRBV11-1|TRBJ2-2|NA
TGTGCCAGCAGCCCTAATCAGGGCACCGGGGAGCTGTTTTTT
CASSPNQGTGELFF
>NA|TRBV7-2|TRBJ1-6|NA
TGTGCCAGCAGCTTAGAAGGGAGCTCCTATAATTCACCCCTCCACTTT
CASSLEGSSYNSPLHF
>NA|TRBV4-3|TRBJ1-1|TRBD1
TGCGCCAGCAGCCAAGCCCATACTCAGGGGGGCACTGAAGCTTTCTTT
CASSQAHTQGGTEAFF
>NA|TRBV7-8|TRBJ1-4|TRBD1
TGTGCGTCGGGACAGGGTAATGAAAAACTGTTTTTT
CASGQGNEKLFF
>NA|TRBV19|TRBJ2-3|NA
TGTGCCAGTAGTATAGACCCCGACAGAAGCACAGATACGCAGTATTTT
CASSIDPDRSTDTQYF
>NA|TRBV9|TRBJ2-3|TRBD1
TGTGCCAGCAGCGGGGACAGGGGTAGCACAGATACGCAGTATTTT
CASSGDRGSTDTQYF
>NA|TRBV7-3|TRBJ2-6|NA
TGTGCCAGCAGCTTTGTCCCGGGACATGGGTCTGGGGCCAACGTCCTGACTTTC
CASSFVPGHGSGANVLTF
>NA|TRBV4-3|TRBJ1-3|TRBD1
TGCGCCAGCAGCCATACGACAGGGTTCTCTGGAAACACCATATATTTT
CASSHTTGFSGNTIYF
>NA|TRBV11-1|TRBJ1-1|NA
TGTGCCAGCAGCTGGAGGCAGGACACTGAAGCTTTCTTT
CASSWRQDTEAFF
>NA|TRBV5-6|TRBJ1-1|TRBD1
TGTGCCAGCAGCTTGGTGGTCGGACAGGGCTTGAACACTGAAGCTTTCTTT
CASSLVVGQGLNTEAFF
>NA|TRBV7-2|TRBJ2-7|NA
TGTGCCAGCAGCTTAGTGGTAACAGGGTCCCACGAGCAGTACTTC
CASSLVVTGSHEQYF